A selection of T cell receptor beta chains follows, all from one sample in a study of Ad26.COV2.S vaccination and SARS-CoV-2 variants. Profiled with immunoSEQ multiplex PCR; TCRdb holds only in-frame clones, not every one. The sample has more than 400,000 clones; about 90% are singletons. The material sequenced was peripheral blood, taken in a trial of Ad26.COV2.S vaccine versus placebo. Receptor source: a person aged 18-65 years who received the Ad26.COV2.S COVID-19 vaccine or a placebo. Each CDR3 is given with its conserved first and last residue. The D gene is left open where the match is weak. The size entry is marked missing in some rows and otherwise reads once, few, many or a size class.

D: TRBD2; size: .; V: TRBV6-5; J: TRBJ2-1; CDR3: CASSYPSGGHNEQFF; DNA: TGTGCCAGCAGTTACCCCAGCGGGGGCCACAATGAGCAGTTCTTC
D: TRBD2; size: .; V: TRBV10-3; J: TRBJ2-3; CDR3: CATGTSGVDTQYF; DNA: TGTGCCACCGGGACTAGCGGGGTGGATACGCAGTATTTT
D: .; size: .; V: TRBV19; J: TRBJ1-5; CDR3: CASSMGGYDNQPQHF; DNA: TGTGCCAGTAGTATGGGAGGGTACGACAATCAGCCCCAGCATTTT
D: TRBD2; size: once; V: TRBV4-3; J: TRBJ2-1; CDR3: CASSQEMGLVPSGDEQFF; DNA: TGCGCCAGCAGCCAAGAGATGGGACTAGTTCCCTCGGGCGATGAGCAGTTCTTC
D: .; size: .; V: TRBV2; J: TRBJ2-1; CDR3: CASSEVVGPLNEQFF; DNA: TGTGCCAGCAGTGAAGTAGTGGGACCCCTCAATGAGCAGTTCTTC
D: .; size: few; V: TRBV5-6; J: TRBJ2-7; CDR3: CASSYTYEQYF; DNA: TGTGCCAGCAGCTATACCTACGAGCAGTACTTC
D: TRBD2; size: .; V: TRBV7-7; J: TRBJ2-1; CDR3: CASSLSPGGNNEQFF; DNA: TGTGCCAGCAGCTTATCACCGGGGGGGAATAATGAGCAGTTCTTC
D: .; size: .; V: TRBV7-9; J: TRBJ2-5; CDR3: CASSTSGADWETQYF; DNA: TGTGCCAGCAGTACCTCTGGGGCAGATTGGGAGACCCAGTACTTC
D: TRBD1; size: few; V: TRBV7-9; J: TRBJ2-5; CDR3: CASSFQTGGQETQYF; DNA: TGTGCCAGCAGCTTCCAGACAGGGGGTCAAGAGACCCAGTACTTC
D: .; size: .; V: TRBV5-4; J: TRBJ2-7; CDR3: CASSFRGHEQYF; DNA: TGTGCCAGCAGCTTCAGGGGCCACGAGCAGTACTTC
D: TRBD2; size: .; V: TRBV19; J: TRBJ2-7; CDR3: CASSSAGAHYEQYF; DNA: TGTGCCAGTAGTTCGGCGGGAGCTCACTACGAGCAGTACTTC
D: .; size: .; V: TRBV6-5; J: TRBJ2-7; CDR3: CASSYGQGSSYEQYF; DNA: TGTGCCAGCAGTTACGGGCAGGGGAGCTCCTACGAGCAGTACTTC
D: TRBD2; size: .; V: TRBV27; J: TRBJ2-7; CDR3: CASSGLAGGYEQYF; DNA: TGTGCCAGCAGCGGGCTAGCGGGGGGCTACGAGCAGTACTTC
D: .; size: .; V: TRBV4-1; J: TRBJ2-3; CDR3: CASSHTRDRGTDTQYF; DNA: TGCGCCAGCAGCCATACACGAGATAGGGGCACAGATACGCAGTATTTT
D: .; size: .; V: TRBV19; J: TRBJ1-2; CDR3: CASSPRQLGGYGYTF; DNA: TGTGCCAGTAGTCCCAGACAGCTGGGTGGCTATGGCTACACCTTC
D: TRBD1; size: .; V: TRBV28; J: TRBJ2-5; CDR3: CASSLGGQDQETQYF; DNA: TGTGCCAGCAGTTTAGGGGGACAGGACCAAGAGACCCAGTACTTC
D: .; size: .; V: TRBV7-9; J: TRBJ1-1; CDR3: CASVSGPRDTEAFF; DNA: TGTGCCAGCGTCTCGGGACCCAGGGACACTGAAGCTTTCTTT
D: TRBD1; size: .; V: TRBV11-2; J: TRBJ2-3; CDR3: CASSLDLDPGQGSTDTQYF; DNA: TGTGCCAGCAGCTTAGATCTTGACCCGGGACAGGGGTCCACAGATACGCAGTATTTT
D: TRBD1; size: few; V: TRBV30; J: TRBJ2-7; CDR3: CAWSAPPEMGRGTLFSYEQYF; DNA: TGTGCCTGGAGTGCTCCCCCTGAGATGGGCAGGGGGACCCTATTCTCCTACGAGCAGTACTTC
D: .; size: .; V: TRBV16; J: TRBJ1-3; CDR3: CASSTPWRNSGNTIYF; DNA: TGTGCCAGCAGCACCCCCTGGCGAAACTCTGGAAACACCATATATTTT
D: .; size: .; V: TRBV29-1; J: TRBJ2-5; CDR3: CSVEEQETQYF; DNA: TGCAGCGTTGAGGAACAAGAGACCCAGTACTTC
D: TRBD1; size: .; V: TRBV9; J: TRBJ1-2; CDR3: CASSVSLDRGDGYTF; DNA: TGTGCCAGCAGCGTATCCCTGGACAGGGGGGATGGCTACACCTTC
D: TRBD1; size: .; V: TRBV28; J: TRBJ1-3; CDR3: CASWDRHRNTIYF; DNA: TGTGCCAGCTGGGACAGACACCGAAACACCATATATTTT
D: .; size: .; V: TRBV3-1/TRBV3-2; J: TRBJ1-1; CDR3: CASSQGGGLRNTEAFF; DNA: TGTGCCAGCAGCCAAGGTGGGGGACTCCGGAACACTGAAGCTTTCTTT
D: .; size: many; V: TRBV28; J: TRBJ2-5; CDR3: CASIGQETQYF; DNA: TGTGCCAGCATAGGACAAGAGACCCAGTACTTC
D: TRBD1; size: once; V: TRBV30; J: TRBJ1-4; CDR3: CAWGQGGEKLFF; DNA: TGTGCCTGGGGACAGGGAGGCGAAAAACTGTTTTTT
D: TRBD2; size: .; V: TRBV6-2/TRBV6-3; J: TRBJ2-7; CDR3: CASSYKLAGSYEQYF; DNA: TGTGCCAGCAGTTACAAACTAGCGGGATCCTACGAGCAGTACTTC
D: TRBD1; size: .; V: TRBV7-9; J: TRBJ1-2; CDR3: CASSLFPPGQIRHYTF; DNA: TGTGCCAGCAGCTTATTCCCTCCGGGACAGATAAGGCACTACACCTTC
D: .; size: .; V: TRBV14; J: TRBJ1-2; CDR3: CASSQDGGYTF; DNA: TGTGCCAGCAGCCAAGACGGGGGCTACACCTTC
D: TRBD1; size: .; V: TRBV27; J: TRBJ1-5; CDR3: CASSPTGAAQHF; DNA: TGTGCCAGCAGTCCAACAGGGGCGGCCCAGCATTTT
D: .; size: .; V: TRBV24-1; J: TRBJ2-4; CDR3: CATSDPTGPTDKNIQYF; DNA: TGTGCCACCAGTGACCCAACAGGGCCAACCGACAAAAACATTCAGTACTTC
D: TRBD1; size: .; V: TRBV6-5; J: TRBJ1-2; CDR3: CASSYSKTGGNGYTF; DNA: TGTGCCAGCAGTTACTCGAAGACAGGGGGCAATGGCTACACCTTC
D: .; size: .; V: TRBV28; J: TRBJ1-5; CDR3: CASSDPPPQPQHF; DNA: TGTGCCAGCAGCGACCCGCCGCCCCAGCCCCAGCATTTT
D: .; size: once; V: TRBV9; J: TRBJ1-1; CDR3: CASSVGPDRGGEAFF; DNA: TGTGCCAGCAGCGTAGGACCCGATAGAGGGGGAGAAGCTTTCTTT
D: TRBD1; size: .; V: TRBV7-9; J: TRBJ2-7; CDR3: CASSLGGTGTYEQYF; DNA: TGTGCCAGCAGCTTAGGTGGGACAGGGACCTACGAGCAGTACTTC
D: .; size: .; V: TRBV7-9; J: TRBJ2-2; CDR3: CASSLGDTVRGELFF; DNA: TGTGCCAGCAGCTTAGGGGACACCGTTCGCGGGGAGCTGTTTTTT
D: .; size: .; V: TRBV10-2; J: TRBJ2-2; CDR3: CASTEHTGELFF; DNA: TGCGCCAGCACCGAGCACACCGGGGAGCTGTTTTTT
D: TRBD2; size: .; V: TRBV20-1; J: TRBJ2-5; CDR3: CSASPASGGARETQYF; DNA: TGCAGTGCTAGTCCGGCTAGCGGGGGGGCTCGAGAGACCCAGTACTTC
D: TRBD1; size: .; V: TRBV5-1; J: TRBJ1-1; CDR3: CASRATGGVPMNTEAFF; DNA: TGCGCCAGCAGGGCCACAGGGGGCGTTCCAATGAACACTGAAGCTTTCTTT
D: TRBD1; size: .; V: TRBV6-2/TRBV6-3; J: TRBJ2-7; CDR3: CASSYSIGQGFYEQYF; DNA: TGTGCCAGCAGTTACTCGATCGGACAGGGGTTCTACGAGCAGTACTTC
D: .; size: .; V: TRBV29-1; J: TRBJ2-1; CDR3: CSVEESLSYNEQFF; DNA: TGCAGCGTTGAAGAAAGCCTCTCCTACAATGAGCAGTTCTTC
D: TRBD2; size: .; V: TRBV6-6; J: TRBJ2-1; CDR3: CASSPQLAGGGYNEQFF; DNA: TGTGCCAGCAGTCCACAACTAGCGGGGGGTGGCTACAATGAGCAGTTCTTC
D: .; size: .; V: TRBV19; J: TRBJ2-3; CDR3: CASSTGVGDTQYF; DNA: TGTGCCAGTAGTACCGGAGTGGGAGATACGCAGTATTTT
D: .; size: .; V: TRBV7-2; J: TRBJ1-2; CDR3: CASSLGVLSNGYTF; DNA: TGTGCCAGCAGCTTAGGCGTGTTAAGCAATGGCTACACCTTC
D: .; size: .; V: TRBV6-2/TRBV6-3; J: TRBJ2-7; CDR3: CASSASFPLREQYF; DNA: TGTGCCAGCAGTGCCTCGTTCCCTCTACGCGAGCAGTACTTC
D: .; size: .; V: TRBV7-9; J: TRBJ1-3; CDR3: CASSPPDSGNTIYF; DNA: TGTGCCAGCAGCCCCCCGGACAGTGGAAACACCATATATTTT
D: .; size: .; V: TRBV19; J: TRBJ1-4; CDR3: CASSRGRDAPKKLFF; DNA: TGTGCCAGTAGTAGGGGACGGGATGCCCCTAAAAAACTGTTTTTT
D: TRBD1; size: .; V: TRBV6-2/TRBV6-3; J: TRBJ1-2; CDR3: CASSPTGDYGYTF; DNA: TGTGCCAGCAGTCCGACAGGGGACTATGGCTACACCTTC